The entry below describes one TCR beta chain. Data came from immunoSEQ multiplex PCR; TCRdb stores just in-frame clones and leaves some out. The sample lists 150,000 to 200,000 clones; less than 90% were seen once. This specimen comes from a study of blood T cell repertoires in COVID-19. Study summary: Collection of acute and convalescent COVID-19 samples took place in the United States, Italy and Spain. PBMCs, B-cell-depleted T cells, or T cells provided the cDNA or gDNA that made up the material.

J was trimmed by 5 bases and V by 1 base; bases with no gene match: 8. This CDR3 comprises 16 residues. Germline CDR1 SGHDT, CDR2 YYEEEE. This receptor was identified in a man aged 55 to 70 with acute or convalescent COVID-19. V and J are TRBV5-6 and TRBJ1-4, with 7 bases lining up with TRBD1. Specimen: peripheral blood. CDR3 protein: CASSLQGTVENEKLFF. The DNA of the CDR3 is TGTGCCAGCAGCTTGCAGGGGACAGTAGAGAATGAAAAACTGTTTTTT.